A single sample gave rise to the 20 T cell receptor beta chains below, sequenced in a study of blood T cell repertoires in COVID-19. TCRdb's copy holds only in-frame clones and misses some; the assay was immunoSEQ multiplex PCR. The sample carries roughly 300,000 clones, 75% to 95% recorded once. The sequenced sample consisted of peripheral blood. These receptors were collected from a young woman with COVID-19, enrolled during active disease.

Concerning this clone: The same CDR3 also results from other DNA sequences found in this sample. This rearrangement joins TRBV5-1 to TRBJ2-7, with TRBD2 matching 7 bases. In germline, CDR1 is SGHRS, CDR2 YFSETQ. Germline trimming cut 2 bases from V and 3 bases from J; bases unmatched to any gene: 5. The CDR3 totals 14 residues. The CDR3 DNA reads TGCGCCAGCAGCTTCGGGACGGGGGGCTACGAGCAGTACTTC. Residues: CASSFGTGGYEQYF.

A single count supports this clone. J is TRBJ2-7 and V is TRBV27; 8 positions agree with TRBD1. The CDR3 sequence is 13 residues long. V was pared by 5 bases and J by 3 bases, with 3 bases of the junction left unmatched. CDR1 and CDR2 (germline): MNHEY, SMNVEV (reference sequence). The CDR3 DNA follows: TGTGCCAGCAGTCTGGACAGGGACTACGAGCAGTACTTC. This sequence encodes CASSLDRDYEQYF.

V gene TRBV6-5 combines with J gene TRBJ1-2, with a tentative D call TRBD1 (6 bases). The CDR3 length is 13 residues. The V gene lost 10 bases and the J gene lost 5 bases, with 17 bases spanning the gap. CDR1 MNHEY and CDR2 SVGAGI come from the germline V gene. The CDR3 bases are TGTGCCACCAAAGAACCGGGACATTATGGCTACACCTTC. It yields the protein CATKEPGHYGYTF.

The rearrangement uses TRBV19 and TRBJ2-7; D is unresolved. Germline CDR1 is LNHDA and CDR2 is SQIVND (reference sequence). V dropped 4 bases and J dropped 5 bases, with 9 bases sitting between them. The CDR3 is 12 residues long. The DNA for the CDR3 is TGTGCCAGTAGTAATGCTAGGAACGAGCAGTACTTC. Translation: CASSNARNEQYF.

This clone was counted between two and nine times. This chain joins TRBV7-3 and TRBJ1-1, with 10 bases lining up with TRBD1. With V trimmed by 3 bases and J by 5 bases, 0 bases remained unmatched. The CDR3 covers 13 residues. Per germline, CDR1 SGHTA and CDR2 FQGTGA. CDR3 sequence (DNA): TGTGCCAGCAGCTTGGGACAGGGGACTGAAGCTTTCTTT. It specifies CASSLGQGTEAFF.

The chain combines TRBV5-1 with TRBJ1-1, with TRBD1 matching over 8 bases. Per the germline V gene, CDR1 is SGHRS and CDR2 is YFSETQ. V lost 0 bases and J lost 0; bases outside the gene matches: 4. The CDR3 totals 16 residues. CDR3 amino acids: CASSLGDRTMNTEAFF. The CDR3 DNA follows: TGCGCCAGCAGCTTGGGGGACAGGACCATGAACACTGAAGCTTTCTTT.

The chain couples TRBV3-1 (or the pseudogene TRBV3-2) to TRBJ2-1; 7 positions agree with TRBD1. The CDR3 loop spans 14 amino acids. J gave up 4 bases and V 4 bases, and 4 bases lay outside the gene matches. CDR1 LGHDT and CDR2 YNNKEL come from the germline V gene (reference sequence). CDR3 residues: CASSRPGQYNEQFF. The CDR3 nucleotides read TGTGCCAGCAGCCGCCCGGGACAGTACAATGAGCAGTTCTTC.

The rearrangement links TRBV28 to TRBJ1-3; 10 bases match TRBD1. Trimming at V came to 5 bases and at J to 4 bases, leaving 5 bases not matched to a gene. The CDR3 has 15 residues. Germline V CDR1 and CDR2: MDHEN, SYDVKM. The CDR3 nucleotides read TGTGCCAGCAGTCCGGACAGGGGGGGCGGAAACACCATATATTTT. This gives the protein CASSPDRGGGNTIYF. Based on the CDR3 plus reference TRBV28 and TRBJ1-3, the full variable domain is DVKVTQSSRYLVKRTGEKVFLECVQDMDHENMFWYRQDPGLGLRLIYFSYDVKMKEKGDIPEGYSVSREKKERFSLILESASTNQTSMYLCASSPDRGGGNTIYFGEGSWLTVV.

J is TRBJ2-5 and V is TRBV10-1, with D maybe TRBD2 (6 bases). Germline V CDR1 and CDR2: WNHNN, SYGVQD (reference sequence). The CDR3 runs 15 residues. Trimming took off 9 bases at V and 5 bases at J, with 22 bases between the two ends. DNA for the CDR3: TGCGCCAGGGGATTAGGAACGGGAGTGGAGGAGACCCAGTACTTC. This sequence encodes CARGLGTGVEETQYF.

J is TRBJ1-1 and V is TRBV6-2 or TRBV6-3; D may be TRBD1 (5 bases). V shed 0 bases and J shed 4 bases, with 12 bases lying between them. The CDR3 is 15 residues long. CDR1 is MNHEY and CDR2 is SVGEGT in the germline V gene. The CDR3 here is CASSYSIRGATEAFF. As DNA, the CDR3 is TGTGCCAGCAGTTACTCGATTAGGGGTGCCACTGAAGCTTTCTTT.

V usage is TRBV5-1 and J usage is TRBJ1-1, with TRBD1 identical over 8 bases. Germline V gene sequence: CDR1 SGHRS, CDR2 YFSETQ. With V trimmed by 3 bases and J by 3 bases, 4 bases remained unmatched. This CDR3 has 14 residues. CDR3 residues: CASSWGQVDTEAFF. CDR3 DNA: TGCGCCAGCAGCTGGGGACAGGTGGACACTGAAGCTTTCTTT.

This chain joins TRBV10-3 and TRBJ1-2, with 8 bases matching TRBD1. CDR3 length: 14 amino acids. From germline, CDR1 is ENHRY and CDR2 SYGVKD. The V gene end was trimmed by 0 bases and the J gene end by 8 bases; junction bases not matched to a gene: 5. As DNA, the CDR3 is TGTGCCATCAGTGAGTCCCAGGGGGCAGAGGGCTACACCTTC. Encoded protein: CAISESQGAEGYTF.

CDR3 sequence reads: CASSPYRGTGGAGYGYTF. CDR3 coding DNA: TGTGCCAGCAGTCCCTACCGCGGGACAGGGGGCGCTGGCTATGGCTACACCTTC. This chain links TRBV27 with TRBJ1-2, with TRBD1 matching over 12 bases. Germline CDR1 reads MNHEY; CDR2 reads SMNVEV (reference sequence). The CDR3 is 18 residues long. Unmatched junction bases numbered 14, after V lost 5 bases and J lost 4 bases.

The chain couples TRBV28 to TRBJ2-7; a possible D gene is TRBD2 (7 bases). CDR3 length: 17 amino acids. Per germline, CDR1 MDHEN and CDR2 SYDVKM. With 1 base removed from V and 1 base from J, the gap between germline ends came to 17 bases. CDR3 DNA sequence: TGTGCCAGCAGTTTATCTCCCCCTGGGGGGGCGTCCTACGAGCAGTACTTC. It codes for CASSLSPPGGASYEQYF.

The V call is TRBV25-1, the J call TRBJ2-1; 8 nucleotides match TRBD2. Germline V lookup: CDR1 MGHDK, CDR2 SYGVNS. The trim removed 7 bases at V and 3 bases at J, leaving 8 bases unmatched. This CDR3 comprises 15 residues. The CDR3 protein is CASTPGGGIYNEQFF. The CDR3 DNA reads as TGTGCCAGCACCCCAGGCGGGGGGATCTACAATGAGCAGTTCTTC. Full variable domain (rest looked up from reference TRBV25-1 and TRBJ2-1): EADIYQTPRYLVIGTGKKITLECSQTMGHDKMYWYQQDPGMELHLIHYSYGVNSTEKGDLSSESTVSRIRTEHFPLTLESARPSHTSQYLCASTPGGGIYNEQFFGPGTRLTVL.

The gene calls are TRBV4-1 and TRBJ2-7; D is possibly TRBD1 (6 bases). Looked up from germline, CDR1 is MGHRA and CDR2 is YSYEKL. The CDR3 is 15 amino acids. Deletions cut 0 bases from V and 7 bases from J, with 16 bases between. This chain's CDR3 is CASSQDPSDSSEQYF. The CDR3 DNA follows: TGCGCCAGCAGCCAAGATCCCTCGGACAGCTCGGAGCAGTACTTC.

V is TRBV18 and J is TRBJ2-5; perhaps TRBD1 as D (5 bases). Germline V gene data show CDR1 as KGHSH and CDR2 as LQKENI. The CDR3 totals 14 residues. V gave up 5 bases and J gave up 0 bases, with 10 bases separating them. This chain's CDR3 is CASSERQYQETQYF. Here the CDR3 DNA reads TGTGCCAGCTCAGAGCGACAGTACCAAGAGACCCAGTACTTC.

This chain links TRBV24-1 with TRBJ2-2; D gene unclear. CDR3 size: 14 residues. Germline V gene lookup returns CDR1 KGHDR and CDR2 SFDVKD. V was shortened by 2 bases and J by 5 bases, with 8 bases between the two germline ends. CDR3 bases: TGTGCCACCAGTGATTCCGCGGTTACCGGGGAGCTGTTTTTT. It translates to CATSDSAVTGELFF.

The V gene is TRBV10-3, the J gene TRBJ1-2; 9 nucleotides agree with TRBD1. V lost 6 bases to trimming and J lost 8 bases; unmatched junction nucleotides: 10. The germline V gene encodes CDR1 ENHRY and CDR2 SYGVKD. This CDR3 region has 14 residues. CDR3 protein: CAIRTGTGKLGYTF. The DNA of the CDR3 is TGTGCCATCAGGACCGGGACAGGGAAACTAGGCTACACCTTC.

The rearrangement joins TRBV6-2 or TRBV6-3 to TRBJ2-2; maybe TRBD2 (6 bases). Trimming stripped 4 bases from V and 1 base from J, with 10 bases between. The CDR3 runs to 15 residues. In germline, CDR1 is MNHEY, CDR2 SVGEGT. In nucleotides, the CDR3 is TGTGCCAGCAGTTTCGACGGGAGGAACACCGGGGAGCTGTTTTTT. Its protein product is CASSFDGRNTGELFF.